This TCR beta chain was documented in a study of CD8+CD57+ T cells in acquired aplastic anemia. The CDR3 is made up of 15 amino acids. V was trimmed by 6 bases and J by 7 bases, leaving 16 bases between them. Whoever was chosen for sequencing had shown CD8+CD57+ cell expansion by flow cytometry. Using genomic DNA as the template, TCR beta VDJ and CDR3 profiling was carried out. TCRdb passed the reads through MiXCR, listing each CDR3 protein once. The sample lists some 150,000 distinct CDR3 sequences, just over 50% occurring once. Sequencing used sorted CD4+, CD8+, or CD8+CD57+ T cells (not recorded which) from PBMCs. The chain joins TRBV12-3 or TRBV12-4 to TRBJ1-6, with D tentatively TRBD1 (5 bases). This TCR came from a human donor with aplastic anemia. This CDR3 reads CASRQAGGLNSPLHF. CDR3 DNA: TGTGCCAGCAGACAAGCGGGGGGACTAAATTCACCCCTCCACTTT.